The source of this T cell receptor (beta chain) is a study of T cells after yellow fever vaccination. Study-level points and caveats: The booster saw the reappearance of most primary-vaccination clones (96% CD4, 80% to 90% CD8). A weaker but faster secondary response was observed, peaking on day 5 versus 15.

The CDR3 has 15 amino acids. V shed 5 bases, J shed 7 bases, and the junction held 10 bases outside the gene matches. The germline CDR1 and CDR2 sequences are MNHEY and SVGEGT. This clonotype was observed a few times. Antigen: not known. A process of 5'RACE template switching, which added a universal primer site and UMIs, was used to make TCR cDNA. One entry per CDR3 protein, called by TCRdb with MiXCR from the 5' RACE reads. Here the sample spans 280,000 or so distinct CDR3 sequences, roughly 9% being singletons. Sequenced material: CD4+ T cells sorted from PBMCs, taken 5 days after the yellow fever booster vaccination. The TCR originated in a man aged 18 to 30 who received the YFV17D yellow fever vaccine. The chain couples TRBV6-2 or TRBV6-3 to TRBJ2-5; the match to TRBD1 covers 10 bases. The CDR3 nucleotides are TGTGCCAGCAGTAGACCCGGGACAGGGGTTCGGACCCAGTACTTC. Amino acid sequence: CASSRPGTGVRTQYF.